Below are 18 T cell receptor beta chains sequenced from a single sample in a study of cytomegalovirus exposure and HLA in healthy donors. The primer mix had 60 Vbeta and 13 Jbeta primers. Only in-frame clones appear in the TCRdb table, and some are missing; sequencing was by immunoSEQ multiplex PCR. Seen here are roughly 180,000 clones, roughly four fifths observed once, and the top ten hold about 0.69%. Sequencing was carried out using PBMCs. The receptor source for this set is a female donor in good health and CMV-seronegative.

Written as DNA, the CDR3 is TGTGCCTGGTCGACAGGGACAATATCTGGAAACACCATATATTTT. Its translation is CAWSTGTISGNTIYF. The rearrangement links TRBV30 to TRBJ1-3; TRBD1 agrees at 7 bases. V lost 5 bases and J lost 1; bases outside the gene matches: 8. The CDR3 covers 15 residues. CDR1 GTSNPN and CDR2 SVGIG come from the germline V gene (reference sequence).

CDR3 sequence reads: CASSLEAGASANYGYTF. Written as DNA, the CDR3 is TGTGCCAGCAGCTTAGAAGCAGGCGCCTCAGCTAACTATGGCTACACCTTC. The chain is built from TRBV7-2 and TRBJ1-2, with D unclear. The germline CDR1 and CDR2 sequences are SGHTA and FQGNSA. The length of the CDR3 is 17 residues. Deletions cut 1 base from V and 0 bases from J, with 15 bases between.

This sequence joins TRBV5-8 and TRBJ1-4, with D unresolved. Germline V gene data show CDR1 as SGHTS and CDR2 as YDEGEE. Deletions cut 4 bases from V and 4 bases from J, with 11 bases between. The CDR3 covers 14 residues. CDR3 protein: CASSPLRLNEKLFF. As DNA, the CDR3 is TGTGCCAGCAGCCCACTTCGTCTTAATGAAAAACTGTTTTTT.

J is TRBJ1-2 and V is TRBV15; tentatively, D is TRBD1 (6 bases). Trimming took off 0 bases at V and 4 bases at J, with 18 bases between the two ends. This CDR3 comprises 17 residues. CDR1 LNHNV and CDR2 YYDKDF come from the germline V gene (reference sequence). CDR3 amino acids: CATSRDQGQGPFYGYTF. CDR3 in DNA: TGTGCCACCAGCAGAGATCAGGGGCAGGGTCCCTTCTATGGCTACACCTTC.

Remarks on this clone: In the same sample, other DNA sequences code for this CDR3. The genes are TRBV5-1 and TRBJ2-3; TRBD2 matches 9 bases. Trimming removed 0 bases from V and 3 bases from J; junction bases left unmatched: 2. CDR3 size: 15 residues. Germline values: CDR1 SGHRS, CDR2 YFSETQ. The CDR3 sequence: CASSLASGGTDTQYF. CDR3 sequence (DNA): TGCGCCAGCAGCTTGGCCAGCGGGGGGACAGATACGCAGTATTTT.

The chain has TRBV7-2 and TRBJ2-3, with 11 bases identical to TRBD2. The CDR3 has 16 amino acids. Germline CDR1 reads SGHTA; CDR2 reads FQGNSA. The junction had 8 bases not matched to a gene; V was cut back by 5 bases and J by 4 bases. CDR3 sequence (DNA): TGTGCCAGCAGCCGCACACTAGCGGGAGTAGCAGATACGCAGTATTTT. This codes for CASSRTLAGVADTQYF.

The chain is built from TRBV19 and TRBJ1-1; 9 bases match TRBD1. V lost 5 bases and J lost 0; bases outside the gene matches: 4. Germline CDR1 and CDR2: LNHDA and SQIVND (reference sequence). The CDR3 covers 15 residues. The CDR3 nucleotides read TGTGCCAGTAGTCCCTGGACAGGGGTGAACACTGAAGCTTTCTTT. It encodes CASSPWTGVNTEAFF.

The table lists this clone with a few counts. V gene TRBV10-3 combines with J gene TRBJ1-6, with 12 bases that match TRBD1. The J segment lost 8 bases and the V segment lost 5 bases, leaving 7 bases of the junction unmatched. There are 16 residues in the CDR3. Germline V lookup: CDR1 ENHRY, CDR2 SYGVKD. The CDR3 spells CAISYTGTGGHSPLHF. The CDR3 coding sequence is TGTGCCATCAGTTACACCGGGACAGGGGGCCATTCACCCCTCCACTTT.

In its sample, this clone was seen a few times. The chain employs TRBV4-1 and TRBJ1-3; D is unclear. Germline V CDR1 and CDR2: MGHRA, YSYEKL. V gave up 0 bases and J gave up 0 bases, with 6 bases separating them. This CDR3 has 15 residues. The CDR3 DNA is TGCGCCAGCAGCCAAGAGAGCTACTCTGGAAACACCATATATTTT. This sequence encodes CASSQESYSGNTIYF.

The chain employs TRBV5-4 and TRBJ1-2, with D unresolved. The CDR3 is 12 amino acids. Trimming removed 0 bases from V and 8 bases from J, with 8 bases in between. Germline V CDR1 and CDR2: SGHNT, YYREEE (reference sequence). CDR3 in amino acids: CASSLVREGYTF. In nucleotides, the CDR3 is TGTGCCAGCAGCTTGGTTCGGGAAGGCTACACCTTC. Full variable domain (outside the CDR3, taken from reference TRBV5-4 and TRBJ1-2): ETGVTQSPTHLIKTRGQQVTLRCSSQSGHNTVSWYQQALGQGPQFIFQYYREEENGRGNFPPRFSGLQFPNYSSELNVNALELDDSALYLCASSLVREGYTFGSGTRLTVV.

This clone was detected only once. This chain uses TRBV27 with TRBJ1-1, with TRBD1 identical over 10 bases. The length of the CDR3 is 18 residues. Germline assignment: CDR1 MNHEY and CDR2 SMNVEV (reference sequence). Losses at the gene ends were 4 bases for V and 5 bases for J; bases not matched to a gene: 16. The CDR3 is CASSSHPGQGRVYTEAFF. The CDR3 bases are TGTGCCAGCAGTTCCCATCCGGGACAGGGGCGGGTATATACTGAAGCTTTCTTT.

The chain carries TRBV6-1 and TRBJ1-6, with D unclear. The germline V gene encodes CDR1 MNHNS and CDR2 SASEGT. The V end was cut by 6 bases, the J end by 7 bases, with 16 bases between. The CDR3 is 15 amino acids. The CDR3 loop is CASRLGRELNSPLHF. The CDR3 nucleotides are TGTGCCAGCAGGCTCGGACGGGAATTGAATTCACCCCTCCACTTT.

The chain recombines TRBV10-3 with TRBJ2-1, with 14 bases that match TRBD2. Germline CDR1 ENHRY, CDR2 SYGVKD. The V gene end was trimmed by 10 bases and the J gene end by 6 bases; junction bases not matched to a gene: 5. The CDR3 length is 14 residues. The CDR3 loop is CATRLAGGRNEQFF. DNA of the CDR3: TGTGCCACGCGACTAGCGGGAGGGCGCAATGAGCAGTTCTTC.

The rearrangement links TRBV18 to TRBJ2-1, with 8 bases aligning to TRBD2. Per the germline V gene, CDR1 is KGHSH and CDR2 is LQKENI. The CDR3 covers 16 residues. Trimming removed 0 bases from V and 1 base from J; junction bases left unmatched: 2. Written as DNA, the CDR3 is TGTGCCAGCTCACCACCGGGACTAGAGTCCTACAATGAGCAGTTCTTC. It yields the protein CASSPPGLESYNEQFF.

The chain carries TRBV4-3 and TRBJ2-1, with D tentatively TRBD2 (5 bases). V was cut by 0 bases and J by 8 bases, with 17 bases left in between. Germline lookup yields CDR1 LGHNA and CDR2 YSLEER. CDR3 length equals 16 residues. CDR3 sequence: CASSQETGLARYEQFF. The CDR3 DNA follows: TGCGCCAGCAGCCAAGAAACCGGGCTAGCCAGGTATGAGCAGTTCTTC.

Only one count was recorded for this clone. This chain uses TRBV27 with TRBJ2-4; possibly TRBD1 for D (6 bases). The germline V and J ends were trimmed by 6 bases and 6 bases, with 15 bases remaining between them. The CDR3 has 14 amino acids. CDR1 is MNHEY, CDR2 SMNVEV, per germline (reference sequence). The CDR3 nucleotides read TGTGCCAGCAGCCGTCTGGGGGCAGGAAACATTCAGTACTTC. Translation: CASSRLGAGNIQYF.

The rearrangement links TRBV4-1 to TRBJ1-1; D call uncertain. The CDR3 covers 14 residues. V was trimmed by 0 bases and J by 1 base, leaving 6 bases between them. Germline V gene data show CDR1 as MGHRA and CDR2 as YSYEKL. The CDR3 coding sequence is TGCGCCAGCAGCCAAGATTACGGGAACACTGAAGCTTTCTTT. Translation: CASSQDYGNTEAFF.

This clone has more than one count but fewer than ten. The chain links TRBV19 to TRBJ2-4; 12 bases agree with TRBD1. The V and J ends lost 7 bases and 1 base, in that order; junction bases with no gene match: 8. CDR3 size: 17 residues. Per germline, CDR1 LNHDA and CDR2 SQIVND (reference sequence). CDR3 region: CASNLRGQGAAKNIQYF. CDR3 sequence (DNA): TGTGCCAGTAATCTTCGGGGACAGGGGGCGGCCAAAAACATTCAGTACTTC. Supplemented by reference TRBV19 and TRBJ2-4, the full variable domain reads DGGITQSPKYLFRKEGQNVTLSCEQNLNHDAMYWYRQDPGQGLRLIYYSQIVNDFQKGDIAEGYSVSREKKESFPLTVTSAQKNPTAFYLCASNLRGQGAAKNIQYFGAGTRLSVL.